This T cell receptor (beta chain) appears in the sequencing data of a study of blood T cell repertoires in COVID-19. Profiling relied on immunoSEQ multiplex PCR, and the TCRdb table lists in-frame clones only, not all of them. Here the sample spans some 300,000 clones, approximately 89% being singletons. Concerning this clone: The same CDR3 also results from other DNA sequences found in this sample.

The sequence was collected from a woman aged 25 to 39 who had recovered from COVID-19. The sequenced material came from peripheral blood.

In nucleotides, the CDR3 is TGTGCCAGCAGCTTAGGGACAGGGAATACTGAAGCTTTCTTT. It yields the protein CASSLGTGNTEAFF. The chain employs TRBV7-2 and TRBJ1-1, with 8 bases that match TRBD1. CDR1 and CDR2 from the germline V gene are SGHTA and FQGNSA. CDR3 length: 14 residues. With V trimmed by 1 base and J by 5 bases, 3 bases remained unmatched.